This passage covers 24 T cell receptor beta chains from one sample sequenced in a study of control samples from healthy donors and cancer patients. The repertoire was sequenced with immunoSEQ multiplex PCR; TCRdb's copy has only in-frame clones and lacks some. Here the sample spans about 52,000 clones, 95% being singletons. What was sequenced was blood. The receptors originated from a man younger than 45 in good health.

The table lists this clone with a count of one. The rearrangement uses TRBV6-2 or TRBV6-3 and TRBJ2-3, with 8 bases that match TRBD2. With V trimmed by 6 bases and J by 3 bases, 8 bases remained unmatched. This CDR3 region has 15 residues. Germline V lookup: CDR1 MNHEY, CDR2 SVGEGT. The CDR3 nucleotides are TGTGCCAGCAGCCCGGGACTAGTGGGAACAGATACGCAGTATTTT. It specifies CASSPGLVGTDTQYF.

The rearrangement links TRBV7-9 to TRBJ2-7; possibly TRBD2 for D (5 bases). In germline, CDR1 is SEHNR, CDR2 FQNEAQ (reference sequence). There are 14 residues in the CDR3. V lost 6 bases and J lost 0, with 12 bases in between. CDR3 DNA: TGTGCCAGCAGGCAGGACTCCAACTCCTACGAGCAGTACTTC. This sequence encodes CASRQDSNSYEQYF.

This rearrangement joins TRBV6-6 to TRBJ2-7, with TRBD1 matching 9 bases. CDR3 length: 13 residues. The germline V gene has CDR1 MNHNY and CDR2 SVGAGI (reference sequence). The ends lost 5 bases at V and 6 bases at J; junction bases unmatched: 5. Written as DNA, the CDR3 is TGTGCCAGCAGTCGGGGACAGGGCGGCGAGCAGTACTTC. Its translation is CASSRGQGGEQYF.

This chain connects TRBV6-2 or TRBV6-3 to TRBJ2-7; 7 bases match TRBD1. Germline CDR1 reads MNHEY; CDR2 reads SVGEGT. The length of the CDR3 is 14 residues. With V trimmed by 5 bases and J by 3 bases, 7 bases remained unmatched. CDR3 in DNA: TGTGCCAGCAGTCCACAGGGGACCTACTACGAGCAGTACTTC. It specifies CASSPQGTYYEQYF.

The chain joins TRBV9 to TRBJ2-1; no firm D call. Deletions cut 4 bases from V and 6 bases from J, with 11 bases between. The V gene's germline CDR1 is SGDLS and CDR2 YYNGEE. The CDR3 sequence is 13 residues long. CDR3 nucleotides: TGTGCCAGCAGCCTCGGGCCGAGCAATGAGCAGTTCTTC. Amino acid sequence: CASSLGPSNEQFF.

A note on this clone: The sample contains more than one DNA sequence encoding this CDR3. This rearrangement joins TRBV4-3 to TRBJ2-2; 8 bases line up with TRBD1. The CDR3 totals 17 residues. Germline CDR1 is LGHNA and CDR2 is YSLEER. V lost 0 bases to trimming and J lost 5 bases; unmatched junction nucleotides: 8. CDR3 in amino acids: CASSQEITGGGTGELFF. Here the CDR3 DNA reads TGCGCCAGCAGCCAAGAGATAACAGGGGGTGGAACCGGGGAGCTGTTTTTT.

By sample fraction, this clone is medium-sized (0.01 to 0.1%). The DNA for the CDR3 is TGTGCCAGCAGCCGCAGGGGGGAGGGAGAAAAACTGTTTTTT. Amino acids: CASSRRGEGEKLFF. The chain links TRBV4-2 to TRBJ1-4; 7 positions match TRBD1. This CDR3 has 14 amino acids. Germline CDR1 LGHNA, CDR2 YNFKEQ. The ends lost 4 bases at V and 8 bases at J; junction bases unmatched: 7.

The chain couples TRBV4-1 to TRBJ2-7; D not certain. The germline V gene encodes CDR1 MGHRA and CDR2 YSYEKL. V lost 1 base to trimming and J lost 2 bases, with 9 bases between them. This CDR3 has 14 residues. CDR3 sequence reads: CASSQAQGAYEQYF. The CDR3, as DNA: TGCGCCAGCAGCCAAGCACAAGGAGCCTACGAGCAGTACTTC.

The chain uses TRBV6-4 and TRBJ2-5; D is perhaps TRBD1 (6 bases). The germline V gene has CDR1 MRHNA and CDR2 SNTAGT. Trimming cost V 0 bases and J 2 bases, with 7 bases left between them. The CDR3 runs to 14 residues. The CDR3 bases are TGTGCCAGCAGTGACTCCGGGACACAAGAGACCCAGTACTTC. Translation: CASSDSGTQETQYF.

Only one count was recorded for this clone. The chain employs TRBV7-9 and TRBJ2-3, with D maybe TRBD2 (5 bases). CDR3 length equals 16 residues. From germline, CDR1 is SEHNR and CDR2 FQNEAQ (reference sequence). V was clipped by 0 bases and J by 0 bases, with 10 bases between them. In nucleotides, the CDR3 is TGTGCCAGCAGCTTAGCGGGCCGGACTAGCACAGATACGCAGTATTTT. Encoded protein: CASSLAGRTSTDTQYF.

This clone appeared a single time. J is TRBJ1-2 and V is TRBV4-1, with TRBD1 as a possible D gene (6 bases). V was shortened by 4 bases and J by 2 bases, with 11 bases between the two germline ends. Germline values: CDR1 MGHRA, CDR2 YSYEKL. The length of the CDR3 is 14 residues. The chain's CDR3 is CASSPERGNYGYTF. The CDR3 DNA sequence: TGCGCCAGCAGCCCGGAGAGGGGGAACTATGGCTACACCTTC.

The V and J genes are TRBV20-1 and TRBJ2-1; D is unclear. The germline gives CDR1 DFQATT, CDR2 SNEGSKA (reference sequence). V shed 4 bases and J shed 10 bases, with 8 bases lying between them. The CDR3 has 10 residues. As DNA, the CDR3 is TGCAGTGCTACGTCCTACGAGCAGTTCTTC. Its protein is CSATSYEQFF.

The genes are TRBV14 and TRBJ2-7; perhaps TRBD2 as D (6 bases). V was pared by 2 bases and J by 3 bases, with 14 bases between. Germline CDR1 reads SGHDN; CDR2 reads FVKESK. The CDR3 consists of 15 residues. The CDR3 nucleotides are TGTGCCAGCAGCCAATTAGACGGGACTCTCTACGAGCAGTACTTC. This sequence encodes CASSQLDGTLYEQYF.

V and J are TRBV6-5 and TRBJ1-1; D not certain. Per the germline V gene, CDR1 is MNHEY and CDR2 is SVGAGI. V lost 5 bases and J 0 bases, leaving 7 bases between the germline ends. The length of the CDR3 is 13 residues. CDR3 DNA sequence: TGTGCCAGCAGTCCCAGAATGAACACTGAAGCTTTCTTT. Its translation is CASSPRMNTEAFF.

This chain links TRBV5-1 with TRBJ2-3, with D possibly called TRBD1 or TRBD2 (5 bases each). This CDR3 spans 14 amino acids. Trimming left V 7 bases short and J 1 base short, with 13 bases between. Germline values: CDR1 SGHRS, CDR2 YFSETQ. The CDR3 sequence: CASEPRGGTDTQYF. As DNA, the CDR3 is TGCGCCAGCGAGCCCCGGGGCGGCACAGATACGCAGTATTTT.

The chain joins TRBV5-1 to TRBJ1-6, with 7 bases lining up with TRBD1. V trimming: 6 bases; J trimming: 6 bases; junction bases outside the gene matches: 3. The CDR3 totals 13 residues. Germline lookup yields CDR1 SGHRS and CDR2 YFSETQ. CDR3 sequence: CASTGDSNSPLHF. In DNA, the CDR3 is TGCGCCAGCACCGGGGACAGTAATTCACCCCTCCACTTT.

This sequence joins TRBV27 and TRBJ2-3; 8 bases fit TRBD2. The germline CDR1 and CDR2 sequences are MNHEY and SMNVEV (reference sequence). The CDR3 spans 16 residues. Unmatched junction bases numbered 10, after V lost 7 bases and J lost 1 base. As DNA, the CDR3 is TGTGCCAGCACCCCAAGGACTAGCCGACGCACAGATACGCAGTATTTT. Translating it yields CASTPRTSRRTDTQYF.

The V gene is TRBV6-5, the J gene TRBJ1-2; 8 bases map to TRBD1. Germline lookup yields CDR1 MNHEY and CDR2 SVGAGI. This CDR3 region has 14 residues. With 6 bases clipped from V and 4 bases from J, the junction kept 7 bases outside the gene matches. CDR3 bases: TGTGCCAGCAGATCAGGGGGCGAAGCCTATGGCTACACCTTC. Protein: CASRSGGEAYGYTF.

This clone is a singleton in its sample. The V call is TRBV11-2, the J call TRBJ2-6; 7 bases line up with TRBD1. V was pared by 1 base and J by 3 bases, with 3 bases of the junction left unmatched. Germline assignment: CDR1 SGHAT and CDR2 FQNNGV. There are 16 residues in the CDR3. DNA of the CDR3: TGTGCCAGCAGCTTAGTTAGGGGGCGTGGGGCCAACGTCCTGACTTTC. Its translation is CASSLVRGRGANVLTF.

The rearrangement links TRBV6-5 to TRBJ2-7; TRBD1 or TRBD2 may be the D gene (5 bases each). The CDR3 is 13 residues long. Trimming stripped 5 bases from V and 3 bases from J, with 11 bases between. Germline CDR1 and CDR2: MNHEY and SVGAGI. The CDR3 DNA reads TGTGCCAGCAGTCGGGGCGGAAACTACGAGCAGTACTTC. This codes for CASSRGGNYEQYF.

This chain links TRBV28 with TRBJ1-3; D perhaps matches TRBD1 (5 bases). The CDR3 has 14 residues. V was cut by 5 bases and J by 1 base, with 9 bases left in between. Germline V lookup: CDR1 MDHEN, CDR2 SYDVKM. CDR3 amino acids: CASSEGNSGNTIYF. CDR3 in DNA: TGTGCCAGCAGTGAGGGGAATTCTGGAAACACCATATATTTT.

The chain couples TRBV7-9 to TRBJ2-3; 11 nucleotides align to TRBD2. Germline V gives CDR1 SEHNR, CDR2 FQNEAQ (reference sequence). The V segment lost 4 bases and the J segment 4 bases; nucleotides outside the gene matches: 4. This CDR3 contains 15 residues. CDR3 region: CASSSTSGSPDTQYF. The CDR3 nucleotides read TGTGCCAGCAGCTCTACTAGCGGGAGCCCAGATACGCAGTATTTT.

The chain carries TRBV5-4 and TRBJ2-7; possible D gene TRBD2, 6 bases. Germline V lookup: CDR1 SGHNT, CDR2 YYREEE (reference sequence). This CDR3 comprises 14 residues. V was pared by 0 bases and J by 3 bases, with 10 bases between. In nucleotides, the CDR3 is TGTGCCAGCAGCTTGGATCAGGGAGGCTACGAGCAGTACTTC. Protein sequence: CASSLDQGGYEQYF.

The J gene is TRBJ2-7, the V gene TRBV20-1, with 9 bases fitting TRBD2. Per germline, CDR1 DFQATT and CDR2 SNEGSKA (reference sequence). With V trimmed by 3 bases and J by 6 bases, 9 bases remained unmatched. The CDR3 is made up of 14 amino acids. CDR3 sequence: CSASSPGLAFEQYF. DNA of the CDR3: TGCAGTGCTAGTAGCCCGGGACTAGCTTTCGAGCAGTACTTC.